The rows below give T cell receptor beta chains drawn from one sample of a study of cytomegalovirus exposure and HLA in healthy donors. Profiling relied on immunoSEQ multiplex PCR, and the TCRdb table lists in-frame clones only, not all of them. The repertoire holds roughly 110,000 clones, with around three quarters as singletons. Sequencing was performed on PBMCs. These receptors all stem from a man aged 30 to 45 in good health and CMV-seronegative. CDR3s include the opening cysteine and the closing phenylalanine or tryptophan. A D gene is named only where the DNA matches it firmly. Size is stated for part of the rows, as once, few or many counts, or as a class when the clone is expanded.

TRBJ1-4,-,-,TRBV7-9,TGTGCCAGCAGCTTATTAGAGGGGGAGGAAAAACTGTTTTTT,CASSLLEGEEKLFF
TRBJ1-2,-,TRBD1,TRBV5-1,TGCGCCAGCAGCTTGGCCCCAGGGGGCGGTCTCGACTATGGCTACACCTTC,CASSLAPGGGLDYGYTF
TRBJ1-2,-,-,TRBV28,TGTGCCAGCAGCCTGGACAGCGACCTTAGGGGCTACACCTTC,CASSLDSDLRGYTF
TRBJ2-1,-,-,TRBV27,TGTGCCAGCAGTTTACAAGACAGATTAACCTACAATGAGCAGTTCTTC,CASSLQDRLTYNEQFF
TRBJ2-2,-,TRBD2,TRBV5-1,TGCGCCAGCAGCTTGGGACCTTCAGCGGGAGGAAGTACCGGGGAGCTGTTTTTT,CASSLGPSAGGSTGELFF
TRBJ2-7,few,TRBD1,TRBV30,TGTGCCTGGAGTCGAGGGGGCACTACCTACGAGCAGTACTTC,CAWSRGGTTYEQYF
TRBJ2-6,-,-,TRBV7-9,TGTGCCAGCCGGACCAGGACACACTCTGGGGCCAACGTCCTGACTTTC,CASRTRTHSGANVLTF
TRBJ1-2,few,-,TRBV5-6,TGTGCCAGCAGCTTTGGGAGGGAATCTGGCTACACCTTC,CASSFGRESGYTF
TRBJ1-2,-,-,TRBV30,TGTGCCTGGAGTGTACGAGGGGCAGGGGATGGCTACACCTTC,CAWSVRGAGDGYTF
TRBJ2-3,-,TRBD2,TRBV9,TGTGCCAGCAGCGCCAGACTAGCGGATAACACAGATACGCAGTATTTT,CASSARLADNTDTQYF
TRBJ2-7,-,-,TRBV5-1,TGCGCCAGCAGTTTGTACGGACACCTAACCACCTACGAGCAGTACTTC,CASSLYGHLTTYEQYF
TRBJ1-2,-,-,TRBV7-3,TGTGCCAGCAGCTTAAATCGTCTGGAGGGCTACACCTTC,CASSLNRLEGYTF
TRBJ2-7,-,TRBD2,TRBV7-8,TGTGCCAGCAGCGTAAGCCGGCTAGCGGGAGGTGAGCAGTACTTC,CASSVSRLAGGEQYF
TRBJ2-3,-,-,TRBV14,TGTGCCAGCAGCCAAGATTGGAGAGGAGGGTTCGGCACAGATACGCAGTATTTT,CASSQDWRGGFGTDTQYF
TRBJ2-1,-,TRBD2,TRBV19,TGTGCCAGTAGTATAGCCGCTAGCGGAGCCTACAATGAGCAGTTCTTC,CASSIAASGAYNEQFF
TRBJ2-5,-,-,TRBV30,TGTGCCTGGAGATTAGGGGGTTTAGAGACCCAGTACTTC,CAWRLGGLETQYF
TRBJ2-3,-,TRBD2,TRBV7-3,TGTGCCAGCAGCTGGTCGGGACTAGCGGGAGATACGCAGTATTTT,CASSWSGLAGDTQYF
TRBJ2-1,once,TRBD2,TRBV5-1,TGCGCCAGCAGCTCAGGACTAGCGGGAGGGCCAGGCAATGAGCAGTTCTTC,CASSSGLAGGPGNEQFF
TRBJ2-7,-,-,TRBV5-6,TGTGCCAGCAGCTTTGGACAAAGCCACTACGAGCAGTACTTC,CASSFGQSHYEQYF
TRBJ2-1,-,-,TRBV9,TGTGCCAGCAGCTTGACCGGGACTTTCTCCTACAATGAGCAGTTCTTC,CASSLTGTFSYNEQFF
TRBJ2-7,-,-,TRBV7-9,TGTGCCAGCAGCTACTACCAACCACTTAGCTCCTACGAGCAGTACTTC,CASSYYQPLSSYEQYF
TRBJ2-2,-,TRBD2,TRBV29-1,TGCAGCGTTGCCCCTGGACTAGCAGAGGAAGCCGGGGAGCTGTTTTTT,CSVAPGLAEEAGELFF
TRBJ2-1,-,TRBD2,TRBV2,TGTGCCAGCAGTGAGAGACTAGCGGTATACAATGAGCAATTCTTC,CASSERLAVYNEQFF
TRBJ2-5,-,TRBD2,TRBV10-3,TGTGCCATCGGGGGGGTTCAAGAGACCCAGTACTTC,CAIGGVQETQYF
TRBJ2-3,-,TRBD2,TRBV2,TGTGCCAGCACTCCGGGACTAGCGGGAACAGATACGCAGTATTTT,CASTPGLAGTDTQYF
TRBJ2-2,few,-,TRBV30,TGTGCCTGGAGTTCACCGGGGGACGATGTCACCGGGGAGCTGTTTTTT,CAWSSPGDDVTGELFF
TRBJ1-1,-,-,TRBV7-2,TGTGCCAGCAGCCCGCAGACAGAGAACACTGAAGCTTTCTTT,CASSPQTENTEAFF
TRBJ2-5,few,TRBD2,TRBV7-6,TGTGCCAGCAGCTTAGCCTCCTCGGGAGGAGGTCGAGAGACCCAGTACTTC,CASSLASSGGGRETQYF
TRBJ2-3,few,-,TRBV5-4,TGTGCCAGCAGCCCCACTAGCTCTAACTCCGATACGCAGTATTTT,CASSPTSSNSDTQYF
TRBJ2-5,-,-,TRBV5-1,TGCGCCAGCAGCCCGAGCGGGATAGGGGGGGGGACCCAGTACTTC,CASSPSGIGGGTQYF
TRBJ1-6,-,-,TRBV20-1,TGCAGTGCTAGCCCGTCGGGGGCCCTCCACTTT,CSASPSGALHF
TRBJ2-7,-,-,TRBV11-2,TGTGCCAGCAGCTTTGGGGGGTTGCAATCAACCTACGAGCAGTACTTC,CASSFGGLQSTYEQYF
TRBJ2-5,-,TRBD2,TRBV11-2,TGTGCCAGCAGCTCCAGCGGGGGGTTTCAAGAGACCCAGTACTTC,CASSSSGGFQETQYF
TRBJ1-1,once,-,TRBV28,TGTGCCAGCAGCACGTCAGTGAACACTGAAGCTTTCTTT,CASSTSVNTEAFF
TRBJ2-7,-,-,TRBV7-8,TGTGCCAGCAGCGTCACCTACGAGCAGTACTTC,CASSVTYEQYF
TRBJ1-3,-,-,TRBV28,TGTGCCAGCAGCCGCGAGGGCACTAGAAACACCATATATTTT,CASSREGTRNTIYF
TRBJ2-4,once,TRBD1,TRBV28,TGTGCCAGCAGTTTCCACTACCGTAAGACAGGGGCCGATCCAATTAAAATAGCCAAAAACATTCAGTACTTC,CASSFHYRKTGADPIKIAKNIQYF
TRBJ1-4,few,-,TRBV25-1,TGTGCCAGCAGTGAAATGAGAGGGACTAATGAAAAACTGTTTTTT,CASSEMRGTNEKLFF
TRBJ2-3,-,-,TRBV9,TGTGCCAGCAGCGCGGAGGTCGGGGGGCCCGCAGATACGCAGTATTTT,CASSAEVGGPADTQYF
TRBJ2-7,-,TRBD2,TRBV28,TGTGCCAGCAGTCTTATTACGGGCACTAGCGGGAGATACTACGAGCAGTACTTC,CASSLITGTSGRYYEQYF
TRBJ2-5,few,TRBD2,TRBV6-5,TGTGCCAGCATGGCTAGCGGGGGCCTTGCGGAGACCCAGTACTTC,CASMASGGLAETQYF